One sample yielded the 5 T cell receptor beta chains listed below, sequenced in a study of response to subunit inactivated influenza vaccine. Using its own MiXCR run on the RT-PCR reads, TCRdb lists one record per CDR3 protein. The repertoire consists of 500,000 or so distinct CDR3 sequences, with 15% to 20% occurring once and the leading ten covering approximately 3%. Sequenced material: CD4+ T cells sorted from PBMCs, taken 23 months after vaccination. The receptors were sampled from a man aged 45 to 70 who received an inactivated influenza vaccine.

This clonotype was detected a few times. The chain couples TRBV7-2 to TRBJ2-2, with a tentative D call TRBD1 (7 bases). CDR3 length: 15 residues. CDR1 and CDR2 from the germline V gene are SGHTA and FQGNSA. Trimming removed 5 bases from V and 5 bases from J, with 15 bases in between. In DNA form, the CDR3 reads TGTGCCAGCAGCCCCCGACAGGGAGGTACCGGGGAGCTGTTTTTT. It codes for CASSPRQGGTGELFF. Based on the CDR3 plus reference TRBV7-2 and TRBJ2-2, the full variable domain is GAGVSQSPSNKVTEKGKDVELRCDPISGHTALYWYRQSLGQGLEFLIYFQGNSAPDKSGLPSDRFSAERTGGSVSTLTIQRTQQEDSAVYLCASSPRQGGTGELFFGEGSRLTVL.

This clonotype has a handful of counts. The gene calls are TRBV27 and TRBJ2-2, with D unclear. CDR1 and CDR2 (germline): MNHEY, SMNVEV (reference sequence). The length of the CDR3 is 12 residues. Trimming took off 3 bases at V and 6 bases at J, with 5 bases between the two ends. The CDR3 here is CASSFWSGELFF. The CDR3 nucleotides are TGTGCCAGCAGTTTTTGGTCCGGGGAGCTGTTTTTT.

The chain carries TRBV6-1 and TRBJ2-5, with D uncertain. The CDR3 loop spans 16 amino acids. V lost 4 bases to trimming and J lost 5 bases, with 20 bases between them. From germline, CDR1 is MNHNS and CDR2 SASEGT. CDR3 nucleotide sequence: TGTGCCAGCAGTGTAGAGTTAGGGCACCTCCGTGAGACCCAGTACTTC. Encoded protein: CASSVELGHLRETQYF.

This clonotype was seen only a few times. V gene TRBV7-2 combines with J gene TRBJ2-5, with 8 bases aligning to TRBD1. Germline V gene sequence: CDR1 SGHTA, CDR2 FQGNSA. The CDR3 is 15 residues long. V shed 3 bases and J 1 base; nucleotides not matched to a gene: 4. CDR3 sequence reads: CASSFNRGVQETQYF. CDR3 coding DNA: TGTGCCAGCAGCTTCAACAGGGGGGTCCAAGAGACCCAGTACTTC.

V is TRBV5-6 and J is TRBJ2-7; D is ambiguous. This CDR3 contains 13 residues. V was trimmed by 1 base and J by 8 bases, leaving 13 bases between them. Germline lookup yields CDR1 SGHDT and CDR2 YYEEEE. CDR3 in DNA: TGTGCCAGCAGCTTGAAGCTTGGCAGTAAGCAGTACTTC. Residues: CASSLKLGSKQYF.